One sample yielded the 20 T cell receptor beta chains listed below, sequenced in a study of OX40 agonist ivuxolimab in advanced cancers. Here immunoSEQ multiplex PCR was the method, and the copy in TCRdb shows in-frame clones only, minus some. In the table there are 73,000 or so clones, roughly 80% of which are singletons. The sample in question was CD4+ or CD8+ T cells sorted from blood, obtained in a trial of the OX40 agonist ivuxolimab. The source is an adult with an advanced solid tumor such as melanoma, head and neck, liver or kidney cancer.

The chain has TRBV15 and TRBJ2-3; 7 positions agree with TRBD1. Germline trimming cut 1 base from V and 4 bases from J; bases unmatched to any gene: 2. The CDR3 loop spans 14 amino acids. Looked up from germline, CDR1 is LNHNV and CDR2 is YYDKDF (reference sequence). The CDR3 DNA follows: TGTGCCACCAGCAGAGGACAGGGAGCAGATACGCAGTATTTT. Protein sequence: CATSRGQGADTQYF.

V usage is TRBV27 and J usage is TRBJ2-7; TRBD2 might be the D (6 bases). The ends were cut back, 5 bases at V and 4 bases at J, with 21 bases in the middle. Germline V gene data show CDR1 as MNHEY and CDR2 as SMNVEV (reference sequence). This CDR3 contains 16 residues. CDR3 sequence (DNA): TGTGCCAGCAGTCCCCCTGGAGGGAGATACAATTACGAGCAGTACTTC. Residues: CASSPPGGRYNYEQYF.

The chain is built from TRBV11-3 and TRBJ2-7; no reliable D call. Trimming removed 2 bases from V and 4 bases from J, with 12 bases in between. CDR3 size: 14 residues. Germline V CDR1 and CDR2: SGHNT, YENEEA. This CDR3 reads CASSLRDTLYEQYF. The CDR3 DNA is TGTGCCAGCAGCTTAAGAGACACCTTGTACGAGCAGTACTTC.

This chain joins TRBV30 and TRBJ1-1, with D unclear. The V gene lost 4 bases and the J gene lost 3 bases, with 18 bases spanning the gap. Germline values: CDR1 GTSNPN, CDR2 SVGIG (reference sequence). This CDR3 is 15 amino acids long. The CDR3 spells CAWTRILPGDTEAFF. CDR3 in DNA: TGTGCCTGGACCCGCATCCTCCCCGGCGACACTGAAGCTTTCTTT. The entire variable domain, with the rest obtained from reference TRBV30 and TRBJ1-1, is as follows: SQTIHQWPATLVQPVGSPLSLECTVEGTSNPNLYWYRQAAGRGLQLLFYSVGIGQISSEVPQNLSASRPQDRQFILSSKKLLLSDSGFYLCAWTRILPGDTEAFFGQGTRLTVV.

The CDR3 DNA reads as TGTGCTAGTGGTTTGTCGGCTAGCGGGGGGACTCAGTACTTC. Translation: CASGLSASGGTQYF. The gene calls are TRBV12-5 and TRBJ2-4, with 11 bases identical to TRBD2. Germline assignment: CDR1 LGHNT and CDR2 FRNRAP. The CDR3 contains 14 residues. V lost 2 bases to trimming and J lost 12 bases; unmatched junction nucleotides: 6.

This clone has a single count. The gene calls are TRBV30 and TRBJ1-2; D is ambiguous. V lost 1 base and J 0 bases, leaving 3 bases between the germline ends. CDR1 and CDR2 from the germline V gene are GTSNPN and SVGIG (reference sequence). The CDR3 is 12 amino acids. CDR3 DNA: TGTGCCTGGAGTGGTACTAACTATGGCTACACCTTC. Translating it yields CAWSGTNYGYTF. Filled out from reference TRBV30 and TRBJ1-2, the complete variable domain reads SQTIHQWPATLVQPVGSPLSLECTVEGTSNPNLYWYRQAAGRGLQLLFYSVGIGQISSEVPQNLSASRPQDRQFILSSKKLLLSDSGFYLCAWSGTNYGYTFGSGTRLTVV.

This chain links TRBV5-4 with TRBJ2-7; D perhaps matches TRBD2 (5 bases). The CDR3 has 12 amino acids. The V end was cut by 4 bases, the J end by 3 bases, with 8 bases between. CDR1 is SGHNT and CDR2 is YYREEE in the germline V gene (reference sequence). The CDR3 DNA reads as TGTGCCAGCAGCAGAACTAGCTACGAGCAGTACTTC. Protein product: CASSRTSYEQYF. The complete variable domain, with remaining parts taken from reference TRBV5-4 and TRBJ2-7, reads ETGVTQSPTHLIKTRGQQVTLRCSSQSGHNTVSWYQQALGQGPQFIFQYYREEENGRGNFPPRFSGLQFPNYSSELNVNALELDDSALYLCASSRTSYEQYFGPGTRLTVT.

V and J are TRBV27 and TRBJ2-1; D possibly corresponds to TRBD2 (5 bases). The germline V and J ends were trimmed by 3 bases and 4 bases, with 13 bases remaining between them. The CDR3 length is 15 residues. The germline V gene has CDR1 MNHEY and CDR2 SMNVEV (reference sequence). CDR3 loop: CASSLWSGDYNEQFF. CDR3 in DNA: TGTGCCAGCAGTTTGTGGAGCGGAGATTACAATGAGCAGTTCTTC.

CDR3 sequence reads: CAWSRRYLGESGANVLTF. The DNA of the CDR3 is TGTGCCTGGAGTAGGAGGTATCTGGGGGAATCTGGGGCCAACGTCCTGACTTTC. The V call is TRBV30, the J call TRBJ2-6; D tentatively fits TRBD1 or TRBD2 (5 bases each). The CDR3 loop spans 18 amino acids. Germline V gene data show CDR1 as GTSNPN and CDR2 as SVGIG (reference sequence). The V and J ends lost 2 bases and 1 base respectively, with 18 bases between them.

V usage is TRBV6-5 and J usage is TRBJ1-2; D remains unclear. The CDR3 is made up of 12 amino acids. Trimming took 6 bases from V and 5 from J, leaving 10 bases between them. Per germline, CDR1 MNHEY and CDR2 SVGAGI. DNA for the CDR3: TGTGCCAGCAGCACGGGGTATTATGGCTACACCTTC. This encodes CASSTGYYGYTF.

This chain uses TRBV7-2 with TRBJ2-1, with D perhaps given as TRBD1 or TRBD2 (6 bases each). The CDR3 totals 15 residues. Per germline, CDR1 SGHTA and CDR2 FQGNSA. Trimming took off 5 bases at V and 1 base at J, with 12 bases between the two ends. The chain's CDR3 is CASSRGGRSYNEQFF. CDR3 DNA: TGTGCCAGCAGCCGAGGGGGGAGGTCCTACAATGAGCAGTTCTTC.

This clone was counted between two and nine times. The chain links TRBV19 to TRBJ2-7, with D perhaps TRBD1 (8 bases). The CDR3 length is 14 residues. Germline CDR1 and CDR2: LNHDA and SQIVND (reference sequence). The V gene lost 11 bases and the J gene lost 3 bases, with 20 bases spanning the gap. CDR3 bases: TGTGCCTCAAGCAGGGGGCGGGAGTACTACGAGCAGTACTTC. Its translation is CASSRGREYYEQYF.

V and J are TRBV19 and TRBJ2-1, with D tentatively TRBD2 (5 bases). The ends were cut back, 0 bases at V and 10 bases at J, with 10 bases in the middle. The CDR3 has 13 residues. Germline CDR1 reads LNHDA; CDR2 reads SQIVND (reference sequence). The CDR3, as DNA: TGTGCCAGTAGTATAGATTCTCGAGGGGAGCAGTTCTTC. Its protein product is CASSIDSRGEQFF.

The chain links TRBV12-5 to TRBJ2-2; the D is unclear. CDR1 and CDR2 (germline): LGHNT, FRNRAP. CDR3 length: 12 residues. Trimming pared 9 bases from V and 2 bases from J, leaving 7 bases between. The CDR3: CASSQNTGELFF. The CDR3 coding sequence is TGTGCTAGCTCGCAAAACACCGGGGAGCTGTTTTTT. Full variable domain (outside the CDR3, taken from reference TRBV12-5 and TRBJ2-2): DARVTQTPRHKVTEMGQEVTMRCQPILGHNTVFWYRQTMMQGLELLAYFRNRAPLDDSGMPKDRFSAEMPDATLATLKIQPSEPRDSAVYFCASSQNTGELFFGEGSRLTVL.

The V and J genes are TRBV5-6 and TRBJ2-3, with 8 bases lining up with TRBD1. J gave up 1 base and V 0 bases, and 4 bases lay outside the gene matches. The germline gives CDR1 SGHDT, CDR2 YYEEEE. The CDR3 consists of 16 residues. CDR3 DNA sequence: TGTGCCAGCAGCTTGGTTGGACAGGGAGGCACAGATACGCAGTATTTT. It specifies CASSLVGQGGTDTQYF. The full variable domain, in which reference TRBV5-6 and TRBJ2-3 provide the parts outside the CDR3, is DAGVTQSPTHLIKTRGQQVTLRCSPKSGHDTVSWYQQALGQGPQFIFQYYEEEERQRGNFPDRFSGHQFPNYSSELNVNALLLGDSALYLCASSLVGQGGTDTQYFGPGTRLTVL.

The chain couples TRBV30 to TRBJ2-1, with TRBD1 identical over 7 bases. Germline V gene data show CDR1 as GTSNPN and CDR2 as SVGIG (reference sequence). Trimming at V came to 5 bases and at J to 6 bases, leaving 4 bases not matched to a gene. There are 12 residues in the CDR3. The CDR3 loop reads CAWGRDSNEQFF. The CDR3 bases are TGTGCCTGGGGAAGGGACAGCAATGAGCAGTTCTTC.

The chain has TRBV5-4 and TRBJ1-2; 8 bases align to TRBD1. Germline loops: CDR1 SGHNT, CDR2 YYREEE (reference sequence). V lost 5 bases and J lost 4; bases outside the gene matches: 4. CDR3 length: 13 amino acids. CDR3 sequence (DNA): TGTGCCAGCAGAACCACAGGGGGCTATGGCTACACCTTC. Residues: CASRTTGGYGYTF.

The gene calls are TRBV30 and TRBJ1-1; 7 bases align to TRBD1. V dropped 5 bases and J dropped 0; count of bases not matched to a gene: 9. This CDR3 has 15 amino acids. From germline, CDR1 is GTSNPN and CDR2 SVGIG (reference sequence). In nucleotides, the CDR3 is TGTGCCTGGTTCGACAGGGCGCGATTGAACACTGAAGCTTTCTTT. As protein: CAWFDRARLNTEAFF.

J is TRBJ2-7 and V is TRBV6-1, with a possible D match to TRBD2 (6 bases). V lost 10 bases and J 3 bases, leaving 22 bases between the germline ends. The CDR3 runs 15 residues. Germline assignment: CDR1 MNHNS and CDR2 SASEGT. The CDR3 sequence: CATIEPGRGIYEQYF. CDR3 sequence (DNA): TGTGCCACCATCGAGCCTGGACGGGGGATCTACGAGCAGTACTTC.

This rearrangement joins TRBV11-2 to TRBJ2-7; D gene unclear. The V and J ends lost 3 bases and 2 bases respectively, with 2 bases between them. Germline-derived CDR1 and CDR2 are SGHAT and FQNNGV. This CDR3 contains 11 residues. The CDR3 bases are TGTGCCAGCAGCTTTACCTACGAGCAGTACTTC. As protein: CASSFTYEQYF.